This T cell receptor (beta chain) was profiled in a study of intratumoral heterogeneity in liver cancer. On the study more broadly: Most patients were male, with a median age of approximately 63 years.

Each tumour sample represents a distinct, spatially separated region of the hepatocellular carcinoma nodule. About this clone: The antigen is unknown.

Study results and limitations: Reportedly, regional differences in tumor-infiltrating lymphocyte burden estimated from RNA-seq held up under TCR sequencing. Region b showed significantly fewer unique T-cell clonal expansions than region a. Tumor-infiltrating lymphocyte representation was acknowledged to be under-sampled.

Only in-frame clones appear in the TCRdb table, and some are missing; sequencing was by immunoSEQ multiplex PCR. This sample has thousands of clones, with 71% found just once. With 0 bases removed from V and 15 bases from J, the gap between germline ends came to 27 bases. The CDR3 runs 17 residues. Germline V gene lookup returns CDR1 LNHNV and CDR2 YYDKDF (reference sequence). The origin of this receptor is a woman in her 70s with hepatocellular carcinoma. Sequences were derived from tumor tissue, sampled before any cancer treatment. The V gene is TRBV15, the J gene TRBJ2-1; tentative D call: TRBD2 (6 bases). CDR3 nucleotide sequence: TGTGCCACCAGCAGAGATCGTGGGGGGACTGGACCAGAAAATCCGTTCTTC. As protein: CATSRDRGGTGPENPFF.